This T cell receptor beta chain appears in the sequencing data of a study of T cells in tumors after PD-1 blockade. Turning to this clone: The sample carries other DNA sequences with the same CDR3.

The CDR3 covers 13 residues. Trimming cost V 5 bases and J 4 bases, with 9 bases left between them. Germline loops: CDR1 LNHDA, CDR2 SQIVND (reference sequence). Some clones are missing from TCRdb's copy, which holds only in-frame ones; the method was immunoSEQ multiplex PCR. The sample lists 40,000 to 55,000 clones; 79% were seen once. The chain uses TRBV19 and TRBJ1-5; D gene unclear. The sequencing here drew on PBMCs, taken before anti-PD-1 treatment. The sequence derives from a human donor with basal cell carcinoma. The CDR3 DNA is TGTGCCAGTAGTTCCCAAGTTAATCAGCCCCAGCATTTT. This codes for CASSSQVNQPQHF.